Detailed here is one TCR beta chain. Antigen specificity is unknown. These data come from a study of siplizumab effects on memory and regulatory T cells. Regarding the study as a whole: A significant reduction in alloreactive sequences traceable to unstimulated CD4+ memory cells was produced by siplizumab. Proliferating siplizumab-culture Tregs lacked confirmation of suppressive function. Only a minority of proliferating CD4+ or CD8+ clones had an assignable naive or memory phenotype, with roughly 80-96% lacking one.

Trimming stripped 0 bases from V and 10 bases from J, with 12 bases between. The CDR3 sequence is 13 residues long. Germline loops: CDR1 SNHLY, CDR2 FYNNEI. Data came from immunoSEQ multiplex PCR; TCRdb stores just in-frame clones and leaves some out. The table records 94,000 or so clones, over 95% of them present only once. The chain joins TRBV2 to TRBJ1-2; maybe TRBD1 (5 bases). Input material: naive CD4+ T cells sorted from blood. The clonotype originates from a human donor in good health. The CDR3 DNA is TGTGCCAGCAGTGAAGCGCTGGGGGGATCCTACACCTTC. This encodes CASSEALGGSYTF.